The T cell receptor (beta chain) under discussion was sequenced for a study of T cell repertoires in cytomegalovirus infection. Study background: From public TCR beta signatures came an indication of both CMV infection and matching HLA type. The study, taken as a whole, reports: Across the ex vivo response, the dominant clonotypes were HLA-C-restricted CMV-specific TCR beta clonotypes.

This clonotype was observed at least ten times. Its antigen is still unknown. Trimming at V came to 5 bases and at J to 14 bases, leaving 8 bases not matched to a gene. CDR1 is SEHNR and CDR2 is FQNEAQ in the germline V gene (reference sequence). The CDR3 length is 12 residues. MiXCR, run by TCRdb on the reads, gives a single entry per CDR3 protein. The sample has under 600,000 distinct CDR3 sequences; approximately 17% are singletons. The source material was CD8+ T cells from PBMCs. The receptor comes from a human donor in good health (CMV status not recorded). Some clones in this sample may be carry-over from other donors' samples. The J gene is TRBJ2-1, the V gene TRBV7-9; 8 bases align to TRBD1. CDR3 protein: CASSPGQGREFF. The DNA for the CDR3 is TGTGCCAGCAGCCCAGGACAGGGAAGGGAGTTCTTC.